The TCR beta chain described here comes from a study of CD8 T cells in Susac syndrome. Germline V gene lookup returns CDR1 SGHVS and CDR2 FNYEAQ. Trimming pared 1 base from V and 0 bases from J, leaving 13 bases between. The CDR3 extends over 16 amino acids. Random hexamers were used to reverse transcribe an amount of roughly 0.45 to 1 ug RNA. TCRdb processed the immunoSEQ multiplex PCR reads anew with MiXCR; each CDR3 protein has one entry. This sample has roughly 150,000 distinct CDR3 sequences, with around 93% found just once. The V call is TRBV7-6, the J call TRBJ2-7; no clear D. Sequencing was done on a sample of CD4+ T cells from PBMCs. This clonotype was sampled from a human donor in good health. The CDR3 loop reads CASSLGPDPSSYEQYF. CDR3 sequence (DNA): TGTGCCAGCAGCTTAGGCCCAGATCCGAGCTCCTACGAGCAGTACTTC.